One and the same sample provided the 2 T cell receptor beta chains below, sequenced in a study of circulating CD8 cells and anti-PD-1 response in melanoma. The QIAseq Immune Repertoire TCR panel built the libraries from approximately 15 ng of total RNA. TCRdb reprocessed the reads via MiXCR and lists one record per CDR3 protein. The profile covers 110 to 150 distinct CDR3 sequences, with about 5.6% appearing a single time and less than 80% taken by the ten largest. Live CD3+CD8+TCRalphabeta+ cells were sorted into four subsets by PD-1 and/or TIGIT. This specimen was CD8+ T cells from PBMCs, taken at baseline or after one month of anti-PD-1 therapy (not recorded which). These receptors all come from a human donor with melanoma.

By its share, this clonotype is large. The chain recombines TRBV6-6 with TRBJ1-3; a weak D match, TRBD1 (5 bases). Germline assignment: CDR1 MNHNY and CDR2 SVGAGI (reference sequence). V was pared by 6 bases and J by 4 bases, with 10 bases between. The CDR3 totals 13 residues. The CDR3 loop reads CASRPGSGNTIYF. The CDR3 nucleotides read TGTGCCAGCAGACCAGGGTCAGGAAACACCATATATTTT.

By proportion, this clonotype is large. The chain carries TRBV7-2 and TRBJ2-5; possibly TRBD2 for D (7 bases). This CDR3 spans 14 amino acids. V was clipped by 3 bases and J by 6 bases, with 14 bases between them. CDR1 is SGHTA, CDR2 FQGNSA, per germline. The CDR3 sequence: CASSLGGGAQTQYF. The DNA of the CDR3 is TGTGCCAGCAGCTTGGGTGGGGGGGCGCAGACCCAGTACTTC.